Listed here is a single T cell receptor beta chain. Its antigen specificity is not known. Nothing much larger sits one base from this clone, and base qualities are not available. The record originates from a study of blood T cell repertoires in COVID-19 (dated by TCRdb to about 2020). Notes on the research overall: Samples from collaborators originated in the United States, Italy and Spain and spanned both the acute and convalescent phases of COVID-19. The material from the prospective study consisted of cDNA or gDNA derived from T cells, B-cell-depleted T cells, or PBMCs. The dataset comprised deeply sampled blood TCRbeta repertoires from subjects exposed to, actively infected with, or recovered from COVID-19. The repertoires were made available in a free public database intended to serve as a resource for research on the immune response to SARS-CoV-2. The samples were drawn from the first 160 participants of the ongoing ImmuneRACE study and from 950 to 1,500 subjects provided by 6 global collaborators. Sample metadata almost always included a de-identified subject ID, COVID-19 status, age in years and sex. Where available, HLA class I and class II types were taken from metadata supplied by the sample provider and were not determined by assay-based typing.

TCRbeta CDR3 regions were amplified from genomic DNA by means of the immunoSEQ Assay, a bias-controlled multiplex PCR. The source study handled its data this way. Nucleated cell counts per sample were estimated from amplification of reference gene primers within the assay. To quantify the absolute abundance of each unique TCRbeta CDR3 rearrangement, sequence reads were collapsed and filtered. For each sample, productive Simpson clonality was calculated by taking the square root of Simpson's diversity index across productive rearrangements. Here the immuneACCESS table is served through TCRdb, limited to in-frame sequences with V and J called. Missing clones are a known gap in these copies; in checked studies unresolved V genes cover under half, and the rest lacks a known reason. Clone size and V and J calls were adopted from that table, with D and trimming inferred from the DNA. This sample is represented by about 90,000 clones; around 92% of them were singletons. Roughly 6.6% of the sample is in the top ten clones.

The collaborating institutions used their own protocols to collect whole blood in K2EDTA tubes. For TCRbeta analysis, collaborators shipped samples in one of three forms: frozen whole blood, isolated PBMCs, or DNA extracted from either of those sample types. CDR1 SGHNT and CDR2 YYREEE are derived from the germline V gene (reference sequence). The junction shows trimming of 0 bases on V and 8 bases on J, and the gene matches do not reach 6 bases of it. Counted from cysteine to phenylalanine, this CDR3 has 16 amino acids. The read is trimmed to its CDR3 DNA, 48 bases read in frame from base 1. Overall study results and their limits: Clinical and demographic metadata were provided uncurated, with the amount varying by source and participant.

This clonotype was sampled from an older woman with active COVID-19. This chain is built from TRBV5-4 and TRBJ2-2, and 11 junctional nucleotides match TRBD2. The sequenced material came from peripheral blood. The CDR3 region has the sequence CASSLELAGAGGELFF. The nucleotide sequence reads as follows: TGTGCCAGCAGCTTGGAACTAGCGGGAGCGGGAGGGGAGCTGTTTTTT.